This is a list of T cell receptor beta chains from one sample in a study of T cell responses to AZD1222 COVID-19 vaccine. This table comes from immunoSEQ multiplex PCR, and its TCRdb copy is limited to in-frame clones, with some not included. The sample has around 110,000 clones, 92% seen once; the top ten hold around 1.6%. This specimen was peripheral blood, taken 28 days after the second AZD1222 dose. The receptors derive from an adult who received the AZD1222 COVID-19 vaccine. Both conserved end residues are part of each CDR3. A D gene is named only where the DNA matches it firmly. Expanded clones get a size class; other rows say once, few or many, or leave the size out.

d_gene,j_gene,abundance,v_gene,CDR3aa,CDR3nt
NA,TRBJ1-3,NA,TRBV6-5,CASRATVSGNTIYF,TGTGCCAGCAGAGCTACAGTCTCTGGAAACACCATATATTTT
TRBD2,TRBJ2-1,NA,TRBV7-2,CASSPGTSGSNEQFF,TGTGCCAGCAGCCCGGGGACTAGCGGCTCCAATGAGCAGTTCTTC
TRBD1,TRBJ2-7,NA,TRBV2,CASSDVGVRQGTNEQYF,TGTGCCAGCAGTGATGTGGGGGTGAGACAGGGTACAAACGAGCAGTACTTC
NA,TRBJ2-7,few,TRBV11-2,CASSRIESYEQYF,TGTGCCAGCAGCCGCATTGAGTCCTACGAGCAGTACTTC
NA,TRBJ1-5,once,TRBV6-2/TRBV6-3,CASSDRSSNQPQHF,TGTGCCAGCAGCGACAGATCCAGCAATCAGCCCCAGCATTTT
TRBD1,TRBJ2-7,NA,TRBV11-1,CASSWDRGISYEQYF,TGTGCCAGCAGCTGGGACAGGGGGATCTCCTACGAGCAGTACTTC
TRBD2,TRBJ2-5,NA,TRBV24-1,CATSDNAGTNQETQYF,TGTGCCACCAGTGATAACGCCGGGACTAACCAAGAGACCCAGTACTTC
NA,TRBJ2-7,NA,TRBV21-1,CASSATIREQYF,TGTGCCAGCAGCGCGACAATTAGGGAGCAGTACTTC
NA,TRBJ1-1,NA,TRBV11-3,CASSLDRYNTEAFF,TGTGCCAGCAGCTTGGACAGATATAACACTGAAGCTTTCTTT
NA,TRBJ2-7,NA,TRBV15,CATSRDLPGLKYF,TGTGCCACCAGCAGAGATCTTCCAGGCCTAAAGTACTTC
NA,TRBJ1-5,NA,TRBV28,CASNRRWGSQPQHF,TGTGCCAGCAATCGCAGGTGGGGAAGTCAGCCCCAGCATTTT
NA,TRBJ1-4,NA,TRBV5-4,CASGGQNEKLFF,TGTGCCAGCGGGGGGCAGAATGAAAAACTGTTTTTT
TRBD1,TRBJ1-2,once,TRBV28,CASTEQGAYGYTF,TGTGCCAGCACCGAACAGGGGGCTTATGGCTACACCTTC
TRBD1,TRBJ1-5,NA,TRBV2,CASSFRTGSNQPQHF,TGTGCCAGCAGCTTTCGGACAGGGAGTAATCAGCCCCAGCATTTT
NA,TRBJ2-1,NA,TRBV7-2,CASSLALRGTYNEQFF,TGTGCCAGCAGCTTAGCGCTGCGGGGGACATACAATGAGCAGTTCTTC
TRBD2,TRBJ2-5,NA,TRBV27,CASRGGPAAVETQYF,TGTGCCAGCAGGGGAGGGCCAGCCGCGGTCGAGACCCAGTACTTC
NA,TRBJ1-3,NA,TRBV6-5,CASSYRLTSGNTIYF,TGTGCCAGCAGTTACAGGCTCACCTCTGGAAACACCATATATTTT
TRBD1,TRBJ2-7,NA,TRBV7-9,CASSLRTGLPYEQYF,TGTGCCAGCAGCTTAAGGACAGGATTACCCTACGAGCAGTACTTC
NA,TRBJ2-2,NA,TRBV12-3/TRBV12-4,CASMGDTGELFF,TGTGCCAGCATGGGGGACACCGGGGAGCTGTTTTTT
TRBD2,TRBJ2-1,once,TRBV7-9,CASSPSGRPPRNEQFF,TGTGCCAGCAGCCCTAGCGGGAGACCCCCTCGGAATGAGCAGTTCTTC
TRBD1,TRBJ2-7,once,TRBV2,CASSEQGVVEQYF,TGTGCCAGCAGTGAACAGGGGGTGGTCGAGCAGTACTTC
TRBD2,TRBJ2-2,NA,TRBV7-3,CASSLNPRGLGIGELFF,TGTGCCAGCAGCTTAAACCCGCGGGGGTTGGGCATCGGGGAGCTGTTTTTT
NA,TRBJ1-4,NA,TRBV2,CASSEYRSNEKLFF,TGTGCCAGCAGTGAATACAGATCTAATGAAAAACTGTTTTTT
TRBD1,TRBJ2-1,NA,TRBV29-1,CSVELRSRDSRIAEQFF,TGCAGCGTTGAATTAAGGAGTCGGGACAGCCGTATAGCTGAGCAGTTCTTC
NA,TRBJ1-5,NA,TRBV13,CASTSGRHNQPQHF,TGTGCCAGCACCTCGGGGAGGCACAATCAGCCCCAGCATTTT
TRBD1,TRBJ1-5,NA,TRBV27,CASSGWTGGLNQPQHF,TGTGCCAGCAGTGGTTGGACAGGGGGGCTCAATCAGCCCCAGCATTTT
NA,TRBJ1-1,once,TRBV2,CASVGPALAEAFF,TGTGCCAGTGTAGGCCCCGCCCTCGCTGAAGCTTTCTTT
TRBD1,TRBJ1-1,NA,TRBV6-1,CASSEATDRGITEAFF,TGTGCCAGCAGTGAAGCGACGGACAGGGGGATCACTGAAGCTTTCTTT
NA,TRBJ1-3,once,TRBV30,CAWQPSGNTIYF,TGTGCCTGGCAACCCTCTGGAAACACCATATATTTT
TRBD1,TRBJ2-7,NA,TRBV28,CASRRTGGEQYF,TGTGCCAGCAGGCGGACAGGGGGCGAGCAGTACTTC
NA,TRBJ2-7,NA,TRBV18,CASSPRHQPPYEQYF,TGTGCCAGCTCACCGAGACATCAACCACCCTACGAGCAGTACTTC
NA,TRBJ2-7,NA,TRBV7-9,CASSLNGRDEQYF,TGTGCCAGCAGCTTAAATGGCAGGGACGAGCAGTACTTC
NA,TRBJ1-2,NA,TRBV27,CASSLSALTGILYGYTF,TGTGCCAGCAGTTTATCGGCCCTTACAGGAATTCTCTATGGCTACACCTTC
TRBD1,TRBJ1-2,NA,TRBV2,CASDRQGAVGYTF,TGTGCCAGCGACCGACAGGGAGCAGTTGGCTACACCTTC
NA,TRBJ1-1,once,TRBV25-1,CASSEYRRGGGAFF,TGTGCCAGCAGTGAGTACCGGAGGGGAGGTGGAGCTTTCTTT
NA,TRBJ2-7,NA,TRBV28,CASSFYYEQYF,TGTGCCAGCAGTTTCTACTACGAGCAGTACTTC
NA,TRBJ2-5,NA,TRBV6-1,CASSEVYGHLTGLETQYF,TGTGCCAGCAGCGAAGTATATGGACACCTAACCGGCTTAGAGACCCAGTACTTC
TRBD2,TRBJ2-5,NA,TRBV7-9,CASSAPSGRLQETQYF,TGTGCCAGCAGCGCGCCTAGCGGGAGGCTCCAAGAGACCCAGTACTTC
NA,TRBJ1-6,NA,TRBV11-2,CASSYEQAMPLHF,TGTGCCAGCAGCTACGAACAAGCAATGCCCCTCCACTTT
NA,TRBJ1-2,NA,TRBV2,CASLREGSTGSYGYTF,TGTGCCAGCCTTAGGGAGGGTTCAACAGGATCTTATGGCTACACCTTC
NA,TRBJ2-2,NA,TRBV6-4,CASRPEGYGELFF,TGTGCCAGCAGGCCCGAGGGTTACGGGGAGCTGTTTTTT
NA,TRBJ2-7,NA,TRBV6-1,CASSEQTYFYEQYF,TGTGCCAGCAGTGAGCAGACTTATTTCTACGAGCAGTACTTC
NA,TRBJ1-6,NA,TRBV27,CASRWTRGNSPLHF,TGTGCCAGCAGATGGACAAGGGGCAATTCACCCCTCCACTTT
NA,TRBJ2-5,NA,TRBV2,CARAKGMKETQYF,TGTGCCAGAGCGAAGGGGATGAAAGAGACCCAGTACTTC
TRBD1,TRBJ2-2,NA,TRBV28,CASSITSRDRTGELFF,TGTGCCAGCAGTATAACCTCCCGGGACAGAACCGGGGAGCTGTTTTTT
TRBD1,TRBJ2-2,NA,TRBV19,CASWTGGHGELFF,TGTGCCAGCTGGACAGGGGGTCACGGGGAGCTGTTTTTT
TRBD1,TRBJ1-5,NA,TRBV3-1/TRBV3-2,CASSQGTGFYSNQPQHF,TGTGCCAGCAGCCAAGGGACAGGGTTTTATAGCAATCAGCCCCAGCATTTT
NA,TRBJ1-5,NA,TRBV7-9,CASSRGGLDQPQHF,TGTGCCAGCAGCAGAGGGGGATTGGATCAGCCCCAGCATTTT
NA,TRBJ1-3,NA,TRBV24-1,CATSDSTGTTGNTIYF,TGTGCCACCAGTGATTCGACCGGGACAACTGGAAACACCATATATTTT
TRBD2,TRBJ2-2,NA,TRBV3-1/TRBV3-2,CASSQDLTSGSNTGELFF,TGTGCCAGCAGCCAAGATCTAACTAGCGGATCGAACACCGGGGAGCTGTTTTTT
TRBD2,TRBJ2-2,NA,TRBV7-2,CASSLAGGAGELFF,TGTGCCAGCAGCTTAGCGGGAGGGGCGGGGGAGCTGTTTTTT
NA,TRBJ1-4,NA,TRBV28,CASSSKRDYGEKLFF,TGTGCCAGCAGTTCAAAAAGGGACTACGGTGAAAAACTGTTTTTT
NA,TRBJ2-2,NA,TRBV7-9,CASSVTSLSVGTGELFF,TGTGCCAGCAGCGTAACTTCGCTGAGCGTGGGCACCGGGGAGCTGTTTTTT
NA,TRBJ1-2,NA,TRBV6-2/TRBV6-3,CASSSWGYGYTF,TGTGCCAGCAGTTCATGGGGCTATGGCTACACCTTC
TRBD2,TRBJ2-3,NA,TRBV7-9,CASSQPSGRTSRTDTQYF,TGTGCCAGCAGCCAACCTAGCGGGAGGACCTCTCGCACAGATACGCAGTATTTT
NA,TRBJ1-6,NA,TRBV6-5,CASGPTRDSPLHF,TGTGCCAGCGGACCCACCAGGGATTCACCCCTCCACTTT
TRBD2,TRBJ2-1,NA,TRBV5-1,CASSSRTSGSNEQFF,TGCGCCAGCAGCTCCCGGACTAGCGGGAGCAATGAGCAGTTCTTC
NA,TRBJ2-5,NA,TRBV7-9,CASSFPHKETQYF,TGTGCCAGCAGCTTTCCTCACAAGGAGACCCAGTACTTC
NA,TRBJ2-1,NA,TRBV3-1/TRBV3-2,CASSQVGVAYNEQFF,TGTGCCAGCAGCCAAGTAGGGGTGGCCTACAATGAGCAGTTCTTC